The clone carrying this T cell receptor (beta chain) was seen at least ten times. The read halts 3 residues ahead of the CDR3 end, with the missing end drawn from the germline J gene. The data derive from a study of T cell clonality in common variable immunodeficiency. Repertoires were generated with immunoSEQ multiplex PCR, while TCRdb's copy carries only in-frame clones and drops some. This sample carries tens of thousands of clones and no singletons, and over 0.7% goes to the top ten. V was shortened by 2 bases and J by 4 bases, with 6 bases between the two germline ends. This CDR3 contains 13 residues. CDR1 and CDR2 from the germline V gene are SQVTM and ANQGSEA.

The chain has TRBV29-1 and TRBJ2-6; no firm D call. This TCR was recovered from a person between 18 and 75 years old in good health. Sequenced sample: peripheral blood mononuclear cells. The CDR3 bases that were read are TGCAGCGTTGAACTAGTCGGGGCCAACGTC. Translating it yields CSVELVGANV. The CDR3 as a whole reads CSVELVGANVLTF.